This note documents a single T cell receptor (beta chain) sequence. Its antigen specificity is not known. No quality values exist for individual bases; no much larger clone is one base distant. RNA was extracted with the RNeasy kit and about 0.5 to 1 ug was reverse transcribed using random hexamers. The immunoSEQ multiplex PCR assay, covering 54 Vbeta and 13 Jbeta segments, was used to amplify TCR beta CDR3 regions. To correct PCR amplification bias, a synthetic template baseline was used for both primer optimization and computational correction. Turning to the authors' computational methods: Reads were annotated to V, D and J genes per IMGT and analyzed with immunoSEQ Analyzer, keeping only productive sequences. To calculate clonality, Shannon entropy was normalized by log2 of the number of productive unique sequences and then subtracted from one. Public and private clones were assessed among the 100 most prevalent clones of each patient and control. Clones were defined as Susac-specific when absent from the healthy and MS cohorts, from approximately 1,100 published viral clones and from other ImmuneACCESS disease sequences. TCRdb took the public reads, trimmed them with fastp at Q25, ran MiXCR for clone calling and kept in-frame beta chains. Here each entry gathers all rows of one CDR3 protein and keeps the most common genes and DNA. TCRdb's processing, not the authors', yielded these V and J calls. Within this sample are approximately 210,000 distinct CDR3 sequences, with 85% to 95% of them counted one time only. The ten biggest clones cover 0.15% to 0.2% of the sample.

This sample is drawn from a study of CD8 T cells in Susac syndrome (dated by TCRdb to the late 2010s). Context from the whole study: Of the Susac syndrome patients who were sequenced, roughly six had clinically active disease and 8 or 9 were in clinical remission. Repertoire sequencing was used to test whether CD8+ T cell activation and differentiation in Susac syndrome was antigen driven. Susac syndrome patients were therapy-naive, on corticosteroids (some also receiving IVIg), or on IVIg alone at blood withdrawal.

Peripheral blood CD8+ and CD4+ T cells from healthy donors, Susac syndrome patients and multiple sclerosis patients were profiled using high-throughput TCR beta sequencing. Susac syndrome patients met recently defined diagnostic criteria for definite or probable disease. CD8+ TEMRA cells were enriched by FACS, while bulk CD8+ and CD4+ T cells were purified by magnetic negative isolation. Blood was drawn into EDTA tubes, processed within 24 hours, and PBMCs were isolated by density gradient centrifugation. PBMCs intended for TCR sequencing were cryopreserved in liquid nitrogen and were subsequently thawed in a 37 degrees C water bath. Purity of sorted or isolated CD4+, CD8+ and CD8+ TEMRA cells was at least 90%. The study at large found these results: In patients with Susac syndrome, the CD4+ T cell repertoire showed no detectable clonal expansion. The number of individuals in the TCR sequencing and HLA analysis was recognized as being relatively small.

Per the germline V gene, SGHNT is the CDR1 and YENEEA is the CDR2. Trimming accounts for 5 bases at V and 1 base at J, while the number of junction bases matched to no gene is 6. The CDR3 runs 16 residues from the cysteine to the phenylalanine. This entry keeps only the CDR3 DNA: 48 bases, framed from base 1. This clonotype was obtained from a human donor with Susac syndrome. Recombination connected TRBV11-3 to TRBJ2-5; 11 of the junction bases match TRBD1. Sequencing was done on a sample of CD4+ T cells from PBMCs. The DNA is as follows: TGTGCCAGCAGCGCGCGGGACAGGGGGTTCCAAGAGACCCAGTACTTC. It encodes CASSARDRGFQETQYF.